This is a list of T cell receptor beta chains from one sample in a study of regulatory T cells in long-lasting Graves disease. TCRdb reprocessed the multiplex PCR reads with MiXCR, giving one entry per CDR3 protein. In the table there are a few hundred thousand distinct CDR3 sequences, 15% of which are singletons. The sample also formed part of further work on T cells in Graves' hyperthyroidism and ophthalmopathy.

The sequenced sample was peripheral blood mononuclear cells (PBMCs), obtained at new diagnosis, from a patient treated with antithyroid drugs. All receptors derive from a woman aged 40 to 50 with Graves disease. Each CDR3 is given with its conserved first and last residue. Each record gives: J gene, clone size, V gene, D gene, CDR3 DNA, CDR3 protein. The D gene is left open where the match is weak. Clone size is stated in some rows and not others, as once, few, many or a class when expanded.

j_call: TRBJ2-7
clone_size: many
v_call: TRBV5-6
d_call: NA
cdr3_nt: TGTGCCAGCAGCTTGGGAGACCCCTCCTACGAGCAGTACTTC
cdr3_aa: CASSLGDPSYEQYF

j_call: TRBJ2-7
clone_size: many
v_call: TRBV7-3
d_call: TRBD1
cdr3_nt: TGTGCCAGCAGCTTGACAGGGGGCCTCTCCTACGAGCAGTACTTC
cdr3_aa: CASSLTGGLSYEQYF

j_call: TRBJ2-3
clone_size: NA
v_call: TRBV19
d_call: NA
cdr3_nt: TGTGCCAGTAGTATAGGACTAGGCAGTGCCGATACGCAGTATTTT
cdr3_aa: CASSIGLGSADTQYF

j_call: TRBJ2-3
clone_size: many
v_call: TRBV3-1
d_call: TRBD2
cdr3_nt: TGTGCCAGCAGCTCTACGGGACTAGCGGGAAAAGAGCTTAGCACAGATACGCAGTATTTT
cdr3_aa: CASSSTGLAGKELSTDTQYF

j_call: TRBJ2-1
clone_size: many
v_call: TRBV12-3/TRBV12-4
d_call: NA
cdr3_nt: TGTGCCAGCAGTTCCCAGGGTGAGCAGTTCTTC
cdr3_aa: CASSSQGEQFF

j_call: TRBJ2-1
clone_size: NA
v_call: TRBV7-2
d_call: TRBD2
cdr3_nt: TGTGCCAGCAGCCTCCCCCGGGGGGGATTGAGGAATGAGCAGTTCTTC
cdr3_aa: CASSLPRGGLRNEQFF

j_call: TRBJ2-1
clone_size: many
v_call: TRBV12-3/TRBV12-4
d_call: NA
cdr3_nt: TGTGCCAGCAGTTTAGGGCCGTCCTACAATGAGCAGTTCTTC
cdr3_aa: CASSLGPSYNEQFF

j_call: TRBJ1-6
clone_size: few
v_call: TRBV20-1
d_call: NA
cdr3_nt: TGCAGTGCTAGAATGGGGATAGGGAATTCACCCCTCCACTTT
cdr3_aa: CSARMGIGNSPLHF

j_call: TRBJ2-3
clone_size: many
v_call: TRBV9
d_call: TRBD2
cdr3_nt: TGTGCCAGCAGCCGGACTAGCGGGAGAGATACGCAGTATTTT
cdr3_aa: CASSRTSGRDTQYF

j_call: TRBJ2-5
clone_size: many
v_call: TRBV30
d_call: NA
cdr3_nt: TGTGCCTGGAGTGTAAAAGCCCAAGAGACCCAGTACTTC
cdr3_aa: CAWSVKAQETQYF

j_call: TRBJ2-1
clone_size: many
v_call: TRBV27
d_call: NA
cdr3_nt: TGTGCCAGCAGTAACTCAGGGTCTTACAATGAGCAGTTCTTC
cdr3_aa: CASSNSGSYNEQFF

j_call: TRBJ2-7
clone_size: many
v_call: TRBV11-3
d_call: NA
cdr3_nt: TGTGCCAGTTCCCGAGGGTTTTTGGGCGAGCAGTACTTC
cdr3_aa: CASSRGFLGEQYF

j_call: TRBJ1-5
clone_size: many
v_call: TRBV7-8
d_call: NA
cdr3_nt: TGTGCCAGCAGCTTACACCGGTTCCGGGGGACTAGCAATCAGCCCCAGCATTTT
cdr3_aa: CASSLHRFRGTSNQPQHF

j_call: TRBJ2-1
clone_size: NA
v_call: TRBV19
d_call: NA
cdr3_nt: TGTACCAGTAGTATAGAGAGGACATACTACAATGAGCAGTTCTTC
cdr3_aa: CTSSIERTYYNEQFF

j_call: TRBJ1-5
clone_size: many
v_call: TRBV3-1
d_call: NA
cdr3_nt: TGTGCCAGCAGCCAAGCCGGCAATCAGCCCCAGCATTTT
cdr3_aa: CASSQAGNQPQHF

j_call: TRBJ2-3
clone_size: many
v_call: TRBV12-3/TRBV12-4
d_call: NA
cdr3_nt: TGTGCCAGCAGTTCTATAGATACGCAGTATTTT
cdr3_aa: CASSSIDTQYF

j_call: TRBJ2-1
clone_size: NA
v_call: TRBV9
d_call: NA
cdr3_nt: TGTGCCAGCAGCGTAGAGGGGCAGGCTAGGGATGAGCAGTTCTTC
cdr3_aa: CASSVEGQARDEQFF

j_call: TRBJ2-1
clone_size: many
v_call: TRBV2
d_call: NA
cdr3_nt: TGTGCCAGCTGCGACTACTACAATGAGCAGTTCTTC
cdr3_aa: CASCDYYNEQFF